One sample yielded the 27 T cell receptor beta chains listed below, sequenced in a study of blood T cell repertoires in COVID-19. Assay: immunoSEQ multiplex PCR; the TCRdb copy retains only in-frame clones and omits some. In the table there are tens of thousands of clones, nearly 80% of which are singletons. The sequenced material came from peripheral blood. These receptors were taken from a human donor in a cohort sampled during active COVID-19.

This clone came up once. The rearrangement uses TRBV20-1 and TRBJ1-2; no clear D. The CDR3 is 10 residues long. CDR1 is DFQATT, CDR2 SNEGSKA, per germline (reference sequence). CDR3 sequence (DNA): TGCAGCGTGGACTCAGTCGGCTACACCTTC. Protein product: CSVDSVGYTF.

The chain has TRBV11-2 and TRBJ2-1; maybe TRBD1 (6 bases). Trimming stripped 5 bases from V and 1 base from J, with 18 bases between. The CDR3 is 17 residues long. Per germline, CDR1 SGHAT and CDR2 FQNNGV. The CDR3 loop is CASSPRTEKASYNEQFF. The CDR3 DNA reads as TGTGCCAGCAGCCCTCGGACAGAAAAGGCGTCCTACAATGAGCAGTTCTTC. The variable domain in full, completed from reference TRBV11-2 and TRBJ2-1, reads EAGVAQSPRYKIIEKRQSVAFWCNPISGHATLYWYQQILGQGPKLLIQFQNNGVVDDSQLPKDRFSAERLKGVDSTLKIQPAKLEDSAVYLCASSPRTEKASYNEQFFGPGTRLTVL.

V gene TRBV4-1 combines with J gene TRBJ2-5; 7 nucleotides agree with TRBD1. This CDR3 is built from 15 residues. After removal of 2 bases from V and 0 bases from J, the junction contained 3 bases not matched to a gene. The V gene's germline CDR1 is MGHRA and CDR2 YSYEKL. The CDR3: CASSQPDRNQETQYF. The CDR3 DNA is TGCGCCAGCAGCCAACCGGACAGGAACCAAGAGACCCAGTACTTC.

Written as DNA, the CDR3 is TGTGCCAGCAGTTCGTACAGCTACAAGACCCAGTACTTC. It encodes CASSSYSYKTQYF. V is TRBV6-5 and J is TRBJ2-5, with D uncertain. The CDR3 is 13 amino acids. Deletions cut 4 bases from V and 6 bases from J, with 12 bases between. Germline values: CDR1 MNHEY, CDR2 SVGAGI.

The CDR3 nucleotides are TGTGCCAGCAGCCAAGTTCTCAGGAAAGGCTCACCCCTCCACTTT. It codes for CASSQVLRKGSPLHF. The chain carries TRBV3-1 (or the pseudogene TRBV3-2) and TRBJ1-6; no clear D gene. Deletions cut 1 base from V and 10 bases from J, with 14 bases between. CDR1 is LGHDT, CDR2 YNNKEL, per germline (reference sequence). CDR3 length: 15 amino acids.

The chain recombines TRBV6-1 with TRBJ1-5; D gene unclear. This CDR3 is 16 amino acids long. CDR1 and CDR2 from the germline V gene are MNHNS and SASEGT. V was trimmed by 0 bases and J by 1 base, leaving 10 bases between them. CDR3 sequence reads: CASSEALPESNQPQHF. For the CDR3, the DNA is TGTGCCAGCAGTGAAGCGTTACCGGAGAGCAATCAGCCCCAGCATTTT.

The gene calls are TRBV6-4 and TRBJ2-4, with 10 bases lining up with TRBD1. The CDR3 is 13 residues long. J was trimmed by 9 bases and V by 4 bases; bases with no gene match: 3. The germline V gene encodes CDR1 MRHNA and CDR2 SNTAGT. CDR3 DNA sequence: TGTGCCAGCAGTGGGGGACAGGGGAGCATTCAGTACTTC. The encoded protein is CASSGGQGSIQYF.

This clone was found once. V usage is TRBV11-1 and J usage is TRBJ2-5, with D unresolved. Trimming removed 3 bases from V and 2 bases from J, with 7 bases in between. Germline V CDR1 and CDR2: SGHAT, FQDESV (reference sequence). The CDR3 contains 13 residues. CDR3 residues: CASSFGEQETQYF. In DNA, the CDR3 is TGTGCCAGCAGCTTCGGAGAACAAGAGACCCAGTACTTC.

The genes are TRBV5-1 and TRBJ1-2, with D perhaps matching TRBD1 (5 bases). CDR1 and CDR2 (germline): SGHRS, YFSETQ. V was pared by 4 bases and J by 5 bases, with 18 bases between. This CDR3 is built from 15 residues. The CDR3 nucleotides read TGCGCCAGCAGCACCCGACCGGACACTTTTTATGGCTACACCTTC. Residues: CASSTRPDTFYGYTF.

The gene calls are TRBV28 and TRBJ1-3; TRBD1 aligns across 7 bases. Germline CDR1 and CDR2: MDHEN and SYDVKM. This CDR3 contains 15 residues. J was trimmed by 2 bases and V by 1 base; bases with no gene match: 2. The CDR3 DNA sequence: TGTGCCAGCAGTTTATTGCAGGGGGCTGGAAACACCATATATTTT. Translation: CASSLLQGAGNTIYF.

The chain carries TRBV28 and TRBJ1-2, with TRBD1 as a possible D gene (6 bases). The CDR3 has 13 residues. The ends were cut back, 6 bases at V and 5 bases at J, with 13 bases in the middle. Germline V gene lookup returns CDR1 MDHEN and CDR2 SYDVKM. The CDR3 protein is CASRDPRGYGYTF. Here the CDR3 DNA reads TGTGCCAGCAGGGACCCTAGGGGGTATGGCTACACCTTC.

The chain combines TRBV5-6 with TRBJ1-2; 7 bases line up with TRBD1. V dropped 2 bases and J dropped 8; count of bases not matched to a gene: 6. The CDR3 sequence is 13 residues long. CDR1 is SGHDT and CDR2 is YYEEEE in the germline V gene. CDR3: CASSFGRGTGYTF. Here the CDR3 DNA reads TGTGCCAGCAGCTTCGGCAGGGGGACGGGCTACACCTTC.

As to this clone: An end of the junction does not agree with germline; a read error may underlie this. The CDR3 DNA reads TGTGCCAGTAGTATAGATACAGGGAGACCCCATTTT. Residues: CASSIDTGRPHF. The rearrangement links TRBV19 to TRBJ2-3, with a tentative D call TRBD1 (6 bases). Germline values: CDR1 LNHDA, CDR2 SQIVND (reference sequence). The CDR3 sequence is 12 residues long.

The chain has TRBV6-5 and TRBJ2-5, with 14 bases fitting TRBD2. The CDR3 loop spans 15 amino acids. Germline CDR1 is MNHEY and CDR2 is SVGAGI. V was pared by 7 bases and J by 5 bases, with 6 bases of the junction left unmatched. CDR3 nucleotides: TGTGCCAGCAACCGACTAGCGGGGGGGCAGGAGACCCAGTACTTC. It yields the protein CASNRLAGGQETQYF.

This chain links TRBV27 with TRBJ1-6; TRBD1 agrees at 7 bases. The germline CDR1 and CDR2 sequences are MNHEY and SMNVEV (reference sequence). The length of the CDR3 is 15 residues. Losses at the gene ends were 3 bases for V and 5 bases for J; bases not matched to a gene: 4. CDR3 in amino acids: CASSFRQGNNSPLHF. CDR3 nucleotide sequence: TGTGCCAGCAGTTTTAGACAGGGAAATAATTCACCCCTCCACTTT.

This clone has more than one count but fewer than ten. The chain uses TRBV18 and TRBJ2-2; D might be TRBD1 (5 bases). From germline, CDR1 is KGHSH and CDR2 LQKENI. The V end was cut by 3 bases, the J end by 7 bases, with 12 bases between. The CDR3 is 14 amino acids. The CDR3 loop is CASSPGQGRGELFF. The DNA for the CDR3 is TGTGCCAGCTCACCGGGGCAGGGTCGCGGGGAGCTGTTTTTT.

The chain is built from TRBV2 and TRBJ2-3; 10 nucleotides agree with TRBD2. The CDR3 contains 13 residues. In germline, CDR1 is SNHLY, CDR2 FYNNEI. With 9 bases clipped from V and 2 bases from J, the junction kept 2 bases outside the gene matches. CDR3 bases: TGTGCCAGTCTAGCGGGAGTCACAGATACGCAGTATTTT. Translated: CASLAGVTDTQYF. Filled out from reference TRBV2 and TRBJ2-3, the complete variable domain reads EPEVTQTPSHQVTQMGQEVILRCVPISNHLYFYWYRQILGQKVEFLVSFYNNEISEKSEIFDDQFSVERPDGSNFTLKIRSTKLEDSAMYFCASLAGVTDTQYFGPGTRLTVL.

This clone ranks as medium-sized (0.01 to 0.1%). The sample has other DNA sequences that encode this CDR3 too. This chain links TRBV6-5 with TRBJ1-1; D is uncertain. Per germline, CDR1 MNHEY and CDR2 SVGAGI. Trimming shortened V by 8 bases and J by 1 base, and 5 bases separated the two germline ends. The CDR3 contains 11 residues. CDR3 in DNA: TGTGCCAGCCCCGGGAACACTGAAGCTTTCTTT. This codes for CASPGNTEAFF.

The chain uses TRBV6-2 or TRBV6-3 and TRBJ1-2; tentative D call: TRBD1 (5 bases). V was cut by 5 bases and J by 8 bases, with 12 bases left in between. The CDR3 is 12 residues long. The germline V gene encodes CDR1 MNHEY and CDR2 SVGEGT. The chain's CDR3 is CASSHQGGGYTF. The CDR3 DNA reads as TGTGCCAGCAGTCACCAGGGAGGAGGCTACACCTTC.

There are a few counts of this clone. The chain combines TRBV10-3 with TRBJ1-2, with TRBD1 as a possible D gene (5 bases). CDR3 length: 15 residues. Germline CDR1 reads ENHRY; CDR2 reads SYGVKD. The V end lost 4 bases, the J end lost 1 base, and 13 bases lay between the germline ends. The CDR3 loop reads CAISGKGALNYGYTF. The CDR3 DNA reads as TGTGCCATCAGTGGGAAAGGGGCCCTTAACTATGGCTACACCTTC.

The chain couples TRBV6-5 to TRBJ2-1; maybe TRBD1 (6 bases). CDR1 and CDR2 from the germline V gene are MNHEY and SVGAGI. V shed 8 bases and J shed 5 bases, with 19 bases lying between them. CDR3 size: 15 residues. DNA for the CDR3: TGTGCCAGCGTTAAGGGAGTGGCAGGGGACAATGAGCAGTTCTTC. Translating gives CASVKGVAGDNEQFF.

A single count supports this clone. This chain connects TRBV6-5 to TRBJ2-7, with D possibly being TRBD2 (8 bases). Germline CDR1 MNHEY, CDR2 SVGAGI. Between the trimmed V and J ends, which lost 8 bases and 6 bases, there was a span of 17 bases. CDR3 length: 13 amino acids. CDR3 nucleotides: TGTGCCAGCGCCGGGAGGGGGCGCCCCGAGCAGTACTTC. As protein: CASAGRGRPEQYF.

The genes are TRBV14 and TRBJ2-5; possible D gene TRBD1, 5 bases. Germline CDR1 reads SGHDN; CDR2 reads FVKESK. The CDR3 contains 16 residues. Trimming removed 6 bases from V and 0 bases from J, with 17 bases in between. CDR3 sequence reads: CASSPTGAAYQETQYF. CDR3 in DNA: TGTGCCAGCAGTCCTACTGGGGCGGCGTACCAAGAGACCCAGTACTTC. Supplemented by reference TRBV14 and TRBJ2-5, the full variable domain reads EAGVTQFPSHSVIEKGQTVTLRCDPISGHDNLYWYRRVMGKEIKFLLHFVKESKQDESGMPNNRFLAERTGGTYSTLKVQPAELEDSGVYFCASSPTGAAYQETQYFGPGTRLLVL.

The CDR3 region has the DNA TGTGCCAGCAGCTTGCCCGGGACAGGGATTGAGCAGTTCTTC. As protein: CASSLPGTGIEQFF. The V gene is TRBV5-4, the J gene TRBJ2-1; 9 bases line up with TRBD1. Trimming at V came to 1 base and at J to 9 bases, leaving 5 bases not matched to a gene. CDR1 is SGHNT and CDR2 is YYREEE in the germline V gene (reference sequence). This CDR3 contains 14 residues.

This chain links TRBV9 with TRBJ2-1; TRBD2 agrees at 8 bases. The germline V gene has CDR1 SGDLS and CDR2 YYNGEE. The CDR3 is made up of 15 amino acids. V trimming: 0 bases; J trimming: 4 bases; junction bases outside the gene matches: 3. CDR3 nucleotides: TGTGCCAGCAGCGTAGCCTCTAGCGGGTACAATGAGCAGTTCTTC. It specifies CASSVASSGYNEQFF.

The rearrangement uses TRBV7-2 and TRBJ2-7, with 7 bases that match TRBD1. V shed 3 bases and J 5 bases; nucleotides not matched to a gene: 10. The germline V gene encodes CDR1 SGHTA and CDR2 FQGNSA. This CDR3 contains 15 residues. The CDR3 DNA sequence: TGTGCCAGCAGCTTTCTCACAGGGGTGAAGGACGAGCAGTACTTC. This translates into CASSFLTGVKDEQYF.

The gene calls are TRBV5-4 and TRBJ2-1; maybe TRBD2 (5 bases). CDR3 length: 12 amino acids. Trimming shortened V by 4 bases and J by 9 bases, and 11 bases separated the two germline ends. Germline values: CDR1 SGHNT, CDR2 YYREEE (reference sequence). The CDR3 coding sequence is TGTGCCAGCAGCCTAGCAGTCGGTGAGCAGTTCTTC. Translating it yields CASSLAVGEQFF.